The T cell receptor beta chain described here comes from a study of long-term antiretroviral therapy in people with HIV. Findings of the study overall: Across all time points, the repertoire was dominated by clones that expanded before ART. No data on ART adherence, viral resistance or therapy changes.

Sequencing used immunoSEQ v3.0 at survey level. The protocol was immunoSEQ multiplex PCR, while the TCRdb copy is restricted to in-frame clones and leaves out a portion. The repertoire includes 20,000 to 30,000 clones, about 85% of them detected once, and roughly 10% sits in the top ten. V was cut by 1 base and J by 3 bases, with 4 bases left in between. CDR3 length: 12 amino acids. CDR1 and CDR2 from the germline V gene are SEHNR and FQNEAQ (reference sequence). This clone was observed a handful of times. The target antigen is unknown. The sequences come from unsorted PBMCs, collected 2.3 years after starting antiretroviral therapy. The sequence derives from a middle-aged man with HIV. The chain links TRBV7-9 to TRBJ2-7, with D unresolved. The CDR3 sequence: CASSLVDYEQYF. The CDR3 DNA reads TGTGCCAGCAGCTTAGTGGACTACGAGCAGTACTTC.